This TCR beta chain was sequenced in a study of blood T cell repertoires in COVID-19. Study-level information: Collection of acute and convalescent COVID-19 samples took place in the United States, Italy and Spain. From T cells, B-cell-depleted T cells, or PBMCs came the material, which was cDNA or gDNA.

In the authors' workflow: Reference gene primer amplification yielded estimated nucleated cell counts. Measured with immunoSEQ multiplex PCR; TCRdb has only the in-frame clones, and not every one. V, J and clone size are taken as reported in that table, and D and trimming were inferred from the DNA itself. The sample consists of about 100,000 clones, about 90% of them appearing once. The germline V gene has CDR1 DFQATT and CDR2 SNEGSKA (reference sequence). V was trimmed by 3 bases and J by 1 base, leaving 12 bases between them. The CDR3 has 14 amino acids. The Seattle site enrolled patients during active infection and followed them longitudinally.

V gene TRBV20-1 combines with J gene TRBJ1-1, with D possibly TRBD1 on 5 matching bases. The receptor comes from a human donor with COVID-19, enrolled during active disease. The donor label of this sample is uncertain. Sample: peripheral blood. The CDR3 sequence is CSASRGTRNTEAFF. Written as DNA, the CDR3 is TGCAGTGCTAGTCGGGGGACGAGGAACACTGAAGCTTTCTTT.